The sequence of this T cell receptor beta chain was determined in a study of CXCR3-negative and CXCR3-positive naive CD8 T cells. As for this clonotype: The antigen is undetermined.

Each CD8+ T cell subset was sorted in triplicate, 300,000 cells each. Identification of naive CD8+ T cells rested on CD45RO-CCR7+CD27+CD95- status. Germline V gene data show CDR1 as MDHEN and CDR2 as SYDVKM. CDR3 length: 12 residues. Overall study results and limits: Both naive subsets showed comparably high diversity, and memory CD8+ cells showed much lower diversity. For CXCR3-positive naive cells, TRB CDR3s were more hydrophobic than those of CXCR3-negative naive cells. Both naive subsets, CXCR3-negative and CXCR3-positive, displayed similar TRBV-TRBJ usage, unlike memory cells.

The TRB cDNA libraries were prepared by 5' RACE with UMI labels. Using the 5' RACE reads, TCRdb records one entry per CDR3 protein without DNA. The listing records around 80,000 distinct CDR3 sequences. The sample was naive CXCR3+ CD8+ T cells from blood. Subset of the sample: CD45RO-CCR7+CD27+CD95- naive CD8+ T cells expressing CXCR3 (TNR3+). The V call is TRBV28, the J call TRBJ2-7. This TCR was sampled from a human donor in good health. Some clones in this sample may be carry-over from other donors' samples. The CDR3 region is CATSDGPYEQYF.